The rows below give T cell receptor beta chains drawn from one sample of a study of Ad26.COV2.S vaccination and SARS-CoV-2 variants. Measured with immunoSEQ multiplex PCR; TCRdb has only the in-frame clones, and not every one. This table holds about 350,000 clones, more than 75% found once. The specimen comprised peripheral blood, sampled in a trial of Ad26.COV2.S vaccine versus placebo. Receptors originate from a person between 18 and 65 years old who received the Ad26.COV2.S COVID-19 vaccine or a placebo. Each CDR3 is given with its conserved first and last residue.

>TRBJ1-2|TRBV5-4
CASSLPQRANYGYTF
>TRBJ1-1|TRBV3-1/TRBV3-2
CASSQDLDRKAFF
>TRBJ1-4|TRBV9
CASSSGTAATNEKLFF
>TRBJ1-3|TRBV30
CAWTATGNTIYF
>TRBJ2-3|TRBV7-6
CASSLVLSYQDTQYF
>TRBJ2-5|TRBV2
CASSGGIQETQYF
>TRBJ2-3|TRBV5-4
CASSPGGLAGSASTDTQYF
>TRBJ2-7|TRBV15
CATSSLSSSYEQYF
>TRBJ2-5|TRBV2
CASRSLARETQYF
>TRBJ2-5|TRBV30
CAWGGTSGSQETQYF
>TRBJ2-6|TRBV5-1
CASSLGRQGSGGANVLTF
>TRBJ2-5|TRBV6-1
CASSERLLARLSQYF
>TRBJ2-2|TRBV11-2
CASSPVREWTGELFF
>TRBJ2-6|TRBV7-2
CASSLGPISGANVLTF
>TRBJ2-5|TRBV19
CASSNPTSVETQYF
>TRBJ2-5|TRBV4-1
CASSFGPRETQYF
>TRBJ2-1|TRBV2
CASTGKISYNEQFF